This passage covers 20 T cell receptor beta chains from one sample sequenced in a study of blood T cell repertoires in COVID-19. Data came from immunoSEQ multiplex PCR; TCRdb stores just in-frame clones and leaves some out. The table records 150,000 or so clones, 75% to 80% of them present only once. Sample: peripheral blood. These receptors came from a man aged 80 or over with acute or convalescent COVID-19.

The genes are TRBV3-1 (or the pseudogene TRBV3-2) and TRBJ1-1, with D tentatively TRBD1 (5 bases). Trimming took off 8 bases at V and 4 bases at J, with 8 bases between the two ends. There are 11 residues in the CDR3. Germline-derived CDR1 and CDR2 are LGHDT and YNNKEL (reference sequence). Here the CDR3 reads CASGGTTEAFF. In nucleotides, the CDR3 is TGTGCCAGCGGAGGGACCACTGAAGCTTTCTTT.

This clone was recorded only once. J is TRBJ1-4 and V is TRBV6-5; 8 bases are a match to TRBD1. Unmatched junction bases numbered 7, after V lost 6 bases and J lost 10 bases. This CDR3 is built from 13 residues. Germline V gene sequence: CDR1 MNHEY, CDR2 SVGAGI. The CDR3 sequence: CASRAQGAGKLFF. As DNA, the CDR3 is TGTGCCAGCAGGGCCCAGGGGGCGGGAAAACTGTTTTTT.

This clone was observed a few times. The J gene is TRBJ1-1, the V gene TRBV7-2; D remains unclear. The CDR3 covers 13 residues. V lost 4 bases and J lost 6, with 12 bases in between. CDR1 and CDR2 from the germline V gene are SGHTA and FQGNSA. The CDR3 is CASSSSRESEAFF. As DNA, the CDR3 is TGTGCCAGCAGCTCTAGCCGGGAATCTGAAGCTTTCTTT.

The genes are TRBV2 and TRBJ1-6; possible D gene TRBD1, 5 bases. The V end was cut by 3 bases, the J end by 1 base, with 7 bases between. Germline-derived CDR1 and CDR2 are SNHLY and FYNNEI. The CDR3 consists of 15 residues. In DNA form, the CDR3 reads TGTGCCAGCAGTGATGCAGGGTCCTATAATTCACCCCTCCACTTT. It yields the protein CASSDAGSYNSPLHF.

The rearrangement links TRBV30 to TRBJ2-5; the match to TRBD1 covers 11 bases. After removal of 1 base from V and 5 bases from J, the junction contained 3 bases not matched to a gene. CDR1 is GTSNPN, CDR2 SVGIG, per germline (reference sequence). This CDR3 has 14 amino acids. The CDR3 sequence: CAWSGTGGSETQYF. The DNA for the CDR3 is TGTGCCTGGAGTGGGACAGGGGGCAGTGAGACCCAGTACTTC. The entire variable domain, with the rest obtained from reference TRBV30 and TRBJ2-5, is as follows: SQTIHQWPATLVQPVGSPLSLECTVEGTSNPNLYWYRQAAGRGLQLLFYSVGIGQISSEVPQNLSASRPQDRQFILSSKKLLLSDSGFYLCAWSGTGGSETQYFGPGTRLLVL.

The rearrangement joins TRBV19 to TRBJ1-5, with D unclear. The length of the CDR3 is 12 residues. V shed 11 bases and J shed 2 bases, with 10 bases lying between them. CDR1 and CDR2 from the germline V gene are LNHDA and SQIVND (reference sequence). The CDR3 spells CASCGGNQPQHF. The CDR3 region has the DNA TGTGCCTCATGCGGGGGCAATCAGCCCCAGCATTTT.

This clone was seen a single time. The chain links TRBV7-2 to TRBJ1-1; 8 bases agree with TRBD1. Germline values: CDR1 SGHTA, CDR2 FQGNSA. J gave up 3 bases and V 7 bases, and 4 bases lay outside the gene matches. The CDR3 totals 13 residues. In DNA form, the CDR3 reads TGTGCCAGCAAAGGACAGGGAGACACTGAAGCTTTCTTT. Residues: CASKGQGDTEAFF.

The chain links TRBV14 to TRBJ2-3; possible D gene TRBD1, 6 bases. The germline V gene encodes CDR1 SGHDN and CDR2 FVKESK. CDR3 length equals 12 residues. Trimming pared 5 bases from V and 7 bases from J, leaving 10 bases between. The CDR3 region is CASSAGEYTQYF. In DNA, the CDR3 is TGTGCCAGCAGCGCAGGGGAATATACGCAGTATTTT.

V and J are TRBV11-2 and TRBJ1-4; 8 nucleotides line up with TRBD1. The CDR3 consists of 14 residues. The V gene's germline CDR1 is SGHAT and CDR2 FQNNGV. The ends lost 2 bases at V and 6 bases at J; junction bases unmatched: 2. The CDR3 spells CASSLMTGDEKLFF. CDR3 sequence (DNA): TGTGCCAGCAGCTTAATGACAGGGGATGAAAAACTGTTTTTT.

The chain couples TRBV18 to TRBJ2-1; the match to TRBD2 covers 11 bases. CDR1 and CDR2 from the germline V gene are KGHSH and LQKENI. The CDR3 is made up of 16 amino acids. The J segment lost 4 bases and the V segment lost 3 bases, leaving 5 bases of the junction unmatched. For the CDR3, the DNA is TGTGCCAGCTCACCCCGACTAGCGGGGAGTTACAATGAGCAGTTCTTC. This translates into CASSPRLAGSYNEQFF.

The V gene is TRBV28, the J gene TRBJ2-5; 10 bases match TRBD1. With 3 bases clipped from V and 4 bases from J, the junction kept 8 bases outside the gene matches. Germline V gene lookup returns CDR1 MDHEN and CDR2 SYDVKM. This CDR3 comprises 16 residues. The CDR3 region is CASSFLTGTGVETQYF. The CDR3 DNA sequence: TGTGCCAGCAGTTTCCTGACCGGGACAGGGGTAGAGACCCAGTACTTC. Complete variable domain (other parts from reference TRBV28 and TRBJ2-5): DVKVTQSSRYLVKRTGEKVFLECVQDMDHENMFWYRQDPGLGLRLIYFSYDVKMKEKGDIPEGYSVSREKKERFSLILESASTNQTSMYLCASSFLTGTGVETQYFGPGTRLLVL.

This chain links TRBV7-2 with TRBJ2-1; 14 bases match TRBD2. V was pared by 5 bases and J by 9 bases, with 3 bases of the junction left unmatched. Germline CDR1 is SGHTA and CDR2 is FQGNSA. The CDR3 loop spans 14 amino acids. The DNA of the CDR3 is TGTGCCAGCAGCGTGACTAGCGGGGGGGGTGAGCAGTTCTTC. This sequence encodes CASSVTSGGGEQFF. Using reference TRBV7-2 and TRBJ2-1 for the parts outside the CDR3, the full variable domain is GAGVSQSPSNKVTEKGKDVELRCDPISGHTALYWYRQSLGQGLEFLIYFQGNSAPDKSGLPSDRFSAERTGGSVSTLTIQRTQQEDSAVYLCASSVTSGGGEQFFGPGTRLTVL.

J is TRBJ2-3 and V is TRBV4-2; 10 nucleotides align to TRBD1. Germline V gene sequence: CDR1 LGHNA, CDR2 YNFKEQ. The CDR3 is 15 amino acids. The V and J ends lost 4 bases and 3 bases, in that order; junction bases with no gene match: 4. The CDR3 protein is CASSLGQGGTDTQYF. For the CDR3, the DNA is TGTGCCAGCAGCCTTGGACAGGGGGGTACAGATACGCAGTATTTT.

The chain employs TRBV11-2 and TRBJ2-3; TRBD1 is a possible D gene (5 bases). V was clipped by 5 bases and J by 9 bases, with 15 bases between them. The CDR3 has 13 residues. Germline CDR1 reads SGHAT; CDR2 reads FQNNGV. The CDR3 here is CASSLTDSITQYF. The DNA of the CDR3 is TGTGCCAGCAGCCTAACAGACAGTATAACGCAGTATTTT.

The CDR3 coding sequence is TGTGCCAGCAGCTTAGGAGGAACTGGTAGGGAGACCCAGTACTTC. It specifies CASSLGGTGRETQYF. This chain connects TRBV7-6 to TRBJ2-5; D is uncertain. V was cut by 1 base and J by 5 bases, with 14 bases left in between. CDR1 and CDR2 (germline): SGHVS, FNYEAQ. The length of the CDR3 is 15 residues. Variable domain in full (rest from reference TRBV7-6 and TRBJ2-5): GAGVSQSPRYKVTKRGQDVALRCDPISGHVSLYWYRQALGQGPEFLTYFNYEAQQDKSGLPNDRFSAERPEGSISTLTIQRTEQRDSAMYRCASSLGGTGRETQYFGPGTRLLVL.

This chain joins TRBV9 and TRBJ2-3; D is uncertain. Trimming pared 3 bases from V and 1 base from J, leaving 15 bases between. The CDR3 loop spans 16 amino acids. Germline values: CDR1 SGDLS, CDR2 YYNGEE. The CDR3 bases are TGTGCCAGCAGCGGGGTGGGCCCATGGGGCACAGATACGCAGTATTTT. Residues: CASSGVGPWGTDTQYF. Drawing the rest from reference TRBV9 and TRBJ2-3, the complete variable domain is DSGVTQTPKHLITATGQRVTLRCSPRSGDLSVYWYQQSLDQGLQFLIQYYNGEERAKGNILERFSAQQFPDLHSELNLSSLELGDSALYFCASSGVGPWGTDTQYFGPGTRLTVL.

The chain combines TRBV18 with TRBJ1-6; D is undetermined. Germline loops: CDR1 KGHSH, CDR2 LQKENI. Trimming cost V 0 bases and J 10 bases, with 7 bases left between them. The CDR3 runs 13 residues. This CDR3 reads CASSPPPVSPLHF. CDR3 in DNA: TGTGCCAGCTCACCACCCCCGGTGTCACCCCTCCACTTT.

The rearrangement joins TRBV6-5 to TRBJ2-1; possibly TRBD2 for D (7 bases). This CDR3 has 14 amino acids. V lost 6 bases to trimming and J lost 7 bases, with 16 bases between them. Germline values: CDR1 MNHEY, CDR2 SVGAGI. The CDR3 protein is CASRKGGPGNEQFF. The CDR3 coding sequence is TGTGCCAGCAGGAAGGGGGGGCCGGGGAATGAGCAGTTCTTC.

The genes are TRBV27 and TRBJ2-7, with 7 bases matching TRBD1. V trimming: 5 bases; J trimming: 2 bases; junction bases outside the gene matches: 6. The CDR3 sequence is 14 residues long. Germline V gene data show CDR1 as MNHEY and CDR2 as SMNVEV (reference sequence). In DNA form, the CDR3 reads TGTGCCAGCAGTCGGTCAGGGGGAGCCTACGAGCAGTACGTC. Amino acid sequence: CASSRSGGAYEQYV.

This clone is a singleton in its sample. The rearrangement joins TRBV5-6 to TRBJ2-2; 7 bases fit TRBD1. V was clipped by 4 bases and J by 1 base; unmatched bases: 4. Per germline, CDR1 SGHDT and CDR2 YYEEEE. The CDR3 contains 15 residues. DNA of the CDR3: TGTGCCAGCAGCCCGGACAGGTGGAACACCGGGGAGCTGTTTTTT. Its protein product is CASSPDRWNTGELFF.